Listed below are T cell receptor beta chains from one sample, sequenced in a study of T cell responses to AZD1222 COVID-19 vaccine. Profiled with immunoSEQ multiplex PCR; TCRdb holds only in-frame clones, not every one. The repertoire holds around 120,000 clones, with about 87% as singletons. The sequenced sample was peripheral blood, obtained on day 0 of AZD1222 vaccination. Every receptor here comes from an adult in good health. The CDR3 runs from the conserved cysteine through the conserved F or W. The order of the fields is V gene, D gene, clone size, J gene, CDR3 protein, CDR3 DNA. The D gene is left open where the match is weak. Clone sizes are given selectively: once, few, many, or a class where the clone is expanded.

TRBV19	.	.	TRBJ1-2	CASSTSVTNYGYTF	TGTGCCAGTAGCACCTCAGTAACTAACTATGGCTACACCTTC
TRBV7-2	.	.	TRBJ2-1	CASSTQQGRSEQFF	TGTGCCAGCAGCACCCAACAGGGAAGGAGCGAGCAGTTCTTC
TRBV5-8	.	.	TRBJ1-5	CASTLRGYGNQPQHF	TGTGCCAGCACCCTAAGAGGGTACGGAAATCAGCCCCAGCATTTT
TRBV30	.	.	TRBJ1-4	CAWSIPAGATNEKLFF	TGTGCCTGGAGTATACCGGCGGGCGCAACTAATGAAAAACTGTTTTTT
TRBV29-1	.	.	TRBJ1-2	CSVELGSNGYTF	TGCAGCGTTGAGCTGGGTTCGAATGGCTACACCTTC
TRBV9	TRBD2	.	TRBJ2-7	CASSRGGLTREQYF	TGTGCCAGCAGCCGGGGGGGGCTCACTCGGGAGCAGTACTTC
TRBV18	.	.	TRBJ2-2	CASSPGGTPRWAGELFF	TGTGCCAGCTCACCAGGCGGGACTCCGAGATGGGCCGGGGAGCTGTTTTTT
TRBV2	TRBD1	.	TRBJ2-5	CASRGQGASQETQYF	TGTGCCAGCAGGGGACAGGGGGCCTCCCAAGAGACCCAGTACTTC
TRBV5-1	.	.	TRBJ2-6	CASSLVQGTGANVLTF	TGCGCCAGCAGCTTGGTACAGGGTACTGGGGCCAACGTCCTGACTTTC
TRBV9	.	.	TRBJ1-2	CASSVDSNYGYTF	TGTGCCAGCAGCGTGGACAGCAACTATGGCTACACCTTC
TRBV30	.	.	TRBJ2-3	CAWSEAVGTQYF	TGTGCCTGGAGTGAGGCAGTCGGTACGCAGTATTTT
TRBV5-6	.	.	TRBJ2-7	CASTFAGQLHEQYF	TGTGCCAGCACGTTCGCCGGACAGTTACACGAGCAGTACTTC
TRBV10-2	TRBD1	.	TRBJ2-3	CASSAYRGLVDTQYF	TGCGCCAGCAGTGCCTACAGGGGGTTGGTAGATACGCAGTATTTT
TRBV27	TRBD1	.	TRBJ1-3	CASSLQGISGNTIYF	TGTGCCAGCAGTCTACAGGGGATCTCTGGAAACACCATATATTTT
TRBV6-5	.	.	TRBJ1-1	CASNVRTEAFF	TGTGCCAGCAACGTCAGGACTGAAGCTTTCTTT
TRBV25-1	TRBD1	.	TRBJ1-6	CASSEATGIGDSPLHF	TGTGCCAGCAGTGAAGCGACAGGGATCGGTGATTCACCCCTCCACTTT
TRBV18	.	.	TRBJ1-5	CASSPQGFNQPQHF	TGTGCCAGCTCACCCCAGGGATTCAATCAGCCCCAGCATTTT
TRBV28	TRBD1	once	TRBJ1-2	CASSTRTASLERQGSLYGYTF	TGTGCCAGCAGTACTCGGACAGCCTCACTGGAGCGACAGGGCTCTCTCTATGGCTACACCTTC
TRBV9	.	.	TRBJ1-2	CASSPFLGQGNYGYTF	TGTGCCAGCAGCCCTTTTCTAGGGCAGGGTAACTATGGCTACACCTTC
TRBV11-2	TRBD1	.	TRBJ1-2	CASSLGQGPYGYTF	TGTGCCAGCAGCTTAGGACAGGGACCCTATGGCTACACCTTC
TRBV18	.	.	TRBJ1-2	CASSLSDIGSYGYTF	TGTGCCAGCTCACTTTCGGACATCGGGAGCTATGGCTACACCTTC
TRBV18	.	.	TRBJ1-2	CASSQEKGNFRGGYTF	TGTGCCAGCTCACAGGAGAAAGGAAATTTTAGGGGTGGCTACACCTTC
TRBV28	.	few	TRBJ1-2	CASSGRVLGYTF	TGTGCCAGCAGCGGAAGGGTCTTAGGCTACACCTTC
TRBV20-1	.	.	TRBJ1-5	CSAREGQPQHF	TGCAGTGCGCGAGAGGGTCAGCCCCAGCATTTT
TRBV30	.	.	TRBJ2-7	CAWSVLGLGTYEQYF	TGTGCCTGGAGTGTACTGGGATTGGGGACCTACGAGCAGTACTTC
TRBV19	TRBD2	.	TRBJ2-1	CATWGGPSSYNEQFF	TGTGCCACCTGGGGGGGACCTAGCTCCTACAATGAGCAGTTCTTC
TRBV11-1	TRBD1	.	TRBJ2-7	CASRTGTEAYEQYF	TGTGCCAGCAGGACCGGGACAGAAGCCTACGAGCAGTACTTC
TRBV7-8	.	.	TRBJ1-5	CASSQGGTPRGNQPQHF	TGTGCCAGCAGCCAAGGAGGCACGCCCCGGGGCAATCAGCCCCAGCATTTT
TRBV6-5	.	few	TRBJ1-6	CASSPPNSPLHF	TGTGCCAGCAGTCCTCCTAATTCACCCCTCCACTTT
TRBV27	.	.	TRBJ1-3	CASSPSPFNTIYF	TGTGCCAGCAGCCCCTCTCCGTTCAACACCATATATTTT
TRBV7-9	.	.	TRBJ1-5	CASSPGGRLQPQHF	TGTGCCAGCAGCCCGGGAGGACGGCTGCAGCCCCAGCATTTT
TRBV7-3	.	.	TRBJ1-1	CASGRHMNTEAFF	TGTGCCAGCGGGCGACACATGAACACTGAAGCTTTCTTT
TRBV11-2	.	.	TRBJ1-5	CASSPGVTSNQPQHF	TGTGCCAGCAGCCCCGGGGTAACCAGCAATCAGCCCCAGCATTTT
TRBV11-2	.	.	TRBJ1-4	CASSLGTGTEKLFF	TGTGCCAGCAGCTTAGGAACAGGAACGGAAAAACTGTTTTTT
TRBV10-1	.	few	TRBJ2-3	CASSLEGDTQYF	TGCGCCAGCAGTTTGGAGGGGGATACGCAGTATTTT
TRBV10-3	TRBD2	.	TRBJ2-1	CAISGGTSGYNEQFF	TGTGCCATCAGTGGAGGGACTAGCGGATACAATGAGCAGTTCTTC
TRBV6-5	.	.	TRBJ1-6	CASSYLTRSLGSPLHF	TGTGCCAGCAGTTACTTGACCAGGAGTTTAGGTTCACCCCTCCACTTT
TRBV19	.	.	TRBJ1-2	CASSPRTQDGYTF	TGTGCCAGTTCCCCACGGACGCAGGATGGCTACACCTTC
TRBV2	.	.	TRBJ2-3	CASSATGARVRQDTQYF	TGTGCCAGCAGTGCTACGGGAGCACGGGTCCGACAGGATACGCAGTATTTT
TRBV19	TRBD1	.	TRBJ1-6	CASSDRQGGNSPLHF	TGTGCCAGTAGTGACCGACAGGGTGGTAATTCACCCCTCCACTTT
TRBV9	.	.	TRBJ1-5	CASSVGTGNQPQHF	TGTGCCAGCAGCGTAGGGACCGGTAATCAGCCCCAGCATTTT
TRBV19	.	.	TRBJ1-1	CASSIARDTEAFF	TGTGCCAGTAGTATAGCACGGGACACTGAAGCTTTCTTT
TRBV10-3	.	.	TRBJ1-1	CAISESEGAAFF	TGTGCCATCAGTGAGTCGGAGGGTGCAGCTTTCTTT
TRBV6-5	TRBD1	few	TRBJ2-7	CASTSLGTVSYEQYF	TGTGCCAGCACCTCCCTCGGGACAGTCTCCTACGAGCAGTACTTC
TRBV10-1	.	.	TRBJ1-2	CASSDGTSYGYTF	TGCGCCAGCAGTGATGGAACCTCCTATGGCTACACCTTC
TRBV3-1/TRBV3-2	TRBD1	.	TRBJ2-5	CASYRGDQETQYF	TGTGCCAGCTACAGGGGGGATCAAGAGACCCAGTACTTC
TRBV5-1	.	.	TRBJ2-5	CASSQYRGETQYF	TGCGCCAGCAGCCAATACAGAGGAGAGACCCAGTACTTC
TRBV13	.	many	TRBJ1-5	CASSLRALVGQPQHF	TGTGCCAGCAGTTTACGGGCTCTGGTGGGTCAGCCCCAGCATTTT
TRBV5-1	TRBD2	.	TRBJ2-1	CASSSALVAGGPVEQFF	TGCGCCAGCAGCTCCGCATTGGTAGCGGGAGGGCCGGTTGAGCAGTTCTTC